The 8 T cell receptor beta chains presented below share a single source sample, sequenced in a study of blood T cell repertoires in COVID-19 (dated by TCRdb to about 2020). The receptor library was made with the immunoSEQ multiplex PCR assay. TCRdb re-hosts the immuneACCESS table, in-frame sequences only. Its copies lack some clones; in the studies checked, an unresolved V gene accounts for under half of them, and the cause for the rest is not known. The sample data list about 160,000 clones, and approximately 83% of these were observed just once. In total, the top ten clones hold 8% to 9.5% of the sample. Input material: peripheral blood. The receptors originated from a woman aged 80 or over with active or convalescent COVID-19.

The rearrangement joins TRBV5-4 to TRBJ2-3; D remains ambiguous. Germline V gene sequence: CDR1 SGHNT, CDR2 YYREEE (reference sequence). V was cut by 4 bases and J by 0 bases, with 15 bases left in between. The CDR3 is 16 amino acids. CDR3 bases: TGTGCCAGCAGCCAGTGGTTGGCAGAAAGCACAGATACGCAGTATTTT. Amino acids: CASSQWLAESTDTQYF.

The chain recombines TRBV5-1 with TRBJ1-6; 7 nucleotides agree with TRBD1. Germline V gene sequence: CDR1 SGHRS, CDR2 YFSETQ. J gave up 5 bases and V 0 bases, and 2 bases lay outside the gene matches. There are 15 residues in the CDR3. The CDR3 here is CASSLGGTDNSPLHF. CDR3 in DNA: TGCGCCAGCAGCTTGGGGGGGACAGATAATTCACCCCTCCACTTT.

This chain joins TRBV19 and TRBJ1-2; TRBD1 matches 9 bases. The CDR3 sequence is 14 residues long. Germline V gene lookup returns CDR1 LNHDA and CDR2 SQIVND (reference sequence). V shed 8 bases, J shed 0 bases, and the junction held 4 bases outside the gene matches. The CDR3 DNA follows: TGTGCCAGTGAGGACAGGGGAGCTAACTATGGCTACACCTTC. This gives the protein CASEDRGANYGYTF.

The V and J genes are TRBV3-1 (or the pseudogene TRBV3-2) and TRBJ1-6; TRBD1 is a possible D gene (5 bases). Germline CDR1 LGHDT, CDR2 YNNKEL (reference sequence). V lost 4 bases to trimming and J lost 8 bases, with 12 bases between them. This CDR3 has 14 amino acids. DNA for the CDR3: TGTGCCAGCAGCCCCAGGGATACGGATTCACCCCTCCACTTT. Its translation: CASSPRDTDSPLHF.

The table lists this clone with a count of one. The chain uses TRBV11-2 and TRBJ1-1, with a tentative D call TRBD1 (6 bases). Germline V gene lookup returns CDR1 SGHAT and CDR2 FQNNGV. V was cut by 4 bases and J by 6 bases, with 18 bases left in between. CDR3 length: 15 residues. The CDR3 region is CASSSWTDISPEAFF. The CDR3 DNA reads as TGTGCCAGCAGCTCCTGGACAGACATTTCTCCTGAAGCTTTCTTT.

V is TRBV4-3 and J is TRBJ1-3; D call uncertain. The CDR3 consists of 16 residues. From germline, CDR1 is LGHNA and CDR2 YSLEER. Trimming took 4 bases from V and 0 from J, leaving 13 bases between them. CDR3 DNA sequence: TGCGCCAGCAGCCCCCAGTTGGTGTCCTCTGGAAACACCATATATTTT. It codes for CASSPQLVSSGNTIYF.

The CDR3 loop is CASSYGAGTGQPQHF. DNA of the CDR3: TGTGCCAGCAGTTATGGCGCCGGAACGGGTCAGCCCCAGCATTTT. The chain is built from TRBV28 and TRBJ1-5; no firm D call. Trimming stripped 4 bases from V and 6 bases from J, with 16 bases between. Germline V gives CDR1 MDHEN, CDR2 SYDVKM. CDR3 length equals 15 residues.

The rearrangement uses TRBV6-5 and TRBJ2-5, with 8 bases that match TRBD1. V dropped 6 bases and J dropped 5; count of bases not matched to a gene: 5. Germline loops: CDR1 MNHEY, CDR2 SVGAGI. The CDR3 contains 13 residues. CDR3 loop: CASRATGAETQYF. The CDR3 DNA reads TGTGCCAGCAGAGCGACAGGGGCGGAGACCCAGTACTTC.